These 17 T cell receptor beta chains were all obtained from the same sample, sequenced in a study of beta chain features in type 1 diabetes. Reverse transcribing all isolated RNA meant expressed TCRB transcripts were sequenced. Using immunoSEQ multiplex PCR, the repertoire was profiled, and TCRdb retains in-frame clones only, with some absent. This table has under 300,000 clones, roughly 30% appearing once. The material sequenced was central memory CD4+ T cells from blood. These receptors were obtained from a man younger than 45 in good health.

This clone was seen only a few times. The genes are TRBV12-1 and TRBJ1-2. TRBV12-1 is deemed a pseudogene. The CDR3 totals 11 residues. The CDR3 sequence is CASSPLGSYTF. CDR3 DNA: TGTGCCAGCAGCCCCCTGGGAAGCTACACCTTC.

This clone was seen a handful of times. This chain connects TRBV30 to TRBJ1-6; possibly TRBD1 for D (5 bases). The V end was cut by 2 bases, the J end by 2 bases, with 13 bases between. CDR1 is GTSNPN, CDR2 SVGIG, per germline (reference sequence). This CDR3 comprises 16 residues. The CDR3 DNA sequence: TGTGCCTGGAGTCCCCCGACAGCTACCTATAATTCACCCCTCCACTTT. This codes for CAWSPPTATYNSPLHF.

The CDR3 sequence is CAWNPPGQGRYNEQFF. In DNA form, the CDR3 reads TGTGCCTGGAACCCCCCGGGACAGGGGCGTTACAATGAGCAGTTCTTC. The chain has TRBV30 and TRBJ2-1, with 10 bases aligning to TRBD1. Trimming removed 4 bases from V and 4 bases from J; junction bases left unmatched: 10. The CDR3 spans 16 residues. Germline V CDR1 and CDR2: GTSNPN, SVGIG (reference sequence).

The genes are TRBV7-2 and TRBJ2-1, with 8 bases fitting TRBD2. The CDR3 is made up of 15 amino acids. The germline V gene has CDR1 SGHTA and CDR2 FQGNSA. Trimming removed 1 base from V and 6 bases from J; junction bases left unmatched: 5. CDR3: CASSLDSSGLNEQFF. The CDR3 DNA is TGTGCCAGCAGCTTAGACTCTAGCGGGCTCAATGAGCAGTTCTTC.

This chain uses TRBV4-2 with TRBJ2-2, with D uncertain. Germline-derived CDR1 and CDR2 are LGHNA and YNFKEQ. Trimming took off 4 bases at V and 6 bases at J, with 6 bases between the two ends. The CDR3 has 12 amino acids. The CDR3 region is CASSLVPGELFF. For the CDR3, the DNA is TGTGCCAGCAGCCTAGTGCCCGGGGAGCTGTTTTTT.

The sample holds a few counts of this clone. This sequence joins TRBV28 and TRBJ2-7; tentatively, D is TRBD1 (5 bases). The germline V and J ends were trimmed by 4 bases and 4 bases, with 11 bases remaining between them. The CDR3 has 13 residues. Germline V gives CDR1 MDHEN, CDR2 SYDVKM. DNA of the CDR3: TGTGCCAGCAGTTCATTTAGGGGATACGAGCAGTACTTC. Its translation is CASSSFRGYEQYF.

This clone was seen a few times. The chain couples TRBV4-3 to TRBJ2-1, with 10 bases aligning to TRBD2. With V trimmed by 4 bases and J by 2 bases, 2 bases remained unmatched. From germline, CDR1 is LGHNA and CDR2 YSLEER. The CDR3 consists of 15 residues. In DNA, the CDR3 is TGCGCCAGCAGCCGGACTAGCGGTACCTACAATGAGCAGTTCTTC. Encoded protein: CASSRTSGTYNEQFF.

CDR3 loop: CASSEAALDGYTF. The DNA for the CDR3 is TGTGCCAGCAGTGAGGCGGCTCTGGACGGCTACACCTTC. The rearrangement links TRBV6-1 to TRBJ1-2; D gene ambiguous. With 3 bases removed from V and 8 bases from J, the gap between germline ends came to 13 bases. The germline V gene encodes CDR1 MNHNS and CDR2 SASEGT. The CDR3 has 13 residues.

In this sample, this clone turned up a few times. V and J are TRBV4-3 and TRBJ2-1, with TRBD1 matching 8 bases. V was pared by 8 bases and J by 6 bases, with 12 bases of the junction left unmatched. CDR3 length: 15 amino acids. In germline, CDR1 is LGHNA, CDR2 YSLEER. As DNA, the CDR3 is TGCGCCAGCGACCCCCCCAGACAGGGGAGCAATGAGCAGTTCTTC. Residues: CASDPPRQGSNEQFF.

As for this clone: One end of the junction is discordant with germline, which a read error may explain. The V call is TRBV19, the J call TRBJ2-7, with TRBD1 identical over 7 bases. The CDR3 totals 14 residues. The germline V gene has CDR1 LNHDA and CDR2 SQIVND (reference sequence). The CDR3 DNA is TGTGCCAGTAGTACGCCGACAGGGTCCTACCAGCAGTACTTC. It specifies CASSTPTGSYQQYF.

V and J are TRBV30 and TRBJ2-5, with D possibly being TRBD1 or TRBD2 (6 bases each). Germline V gene lookup returns CDR1 GTSNPN and CDR2 SVGIG (reference sequence). The CDR3 runs to 14 residues. Trimming removed 4 bases at V and 2 bases at J, with 14 bases between. In DNA form, the CDR3 reads TGTGCCTGGAATGGAGGGGGGCCGCAAGAGACCCAGTACTTC. Protein product: CAWNGGGPQETQYF.

This chain joins TRBV6-5 and TRBJ2-5, with 8 bases aligning to TRBD1. Germline CDR1 and CDR2: MNHEY and SVGAGI. V lost 7 bases to trimming and J lost 9 bases; unmatched junction nucleotides: 16. This CDR3 has 15 amino acids. The CDR3 loop is CASTESSGTGAAQYF. In nucleotides, the CDR3 is TGTGCCAGCACCGAGAGTTCTGGGACAGGAGCAGCCCAGTACTTC.

A few counts support this clone. The same CDR3 can be traced to other DNA sequences in this sample. This chain links TRBV7-2 with TRBJ2-3; 8 bases are a match to TRBD1. Germline V gene sequence: CDR1 SGHTA, CDR2 FQGNSA. CDR3 length: 14 amino acids. V gave up 3 bases and J gave up 3 bases; unmatched junction bases: 2. The CDR3 is CASSFDRGTDTQYF. The CDR3 DNA sequence: TGTGCCAGCAGCTTCGACAGGGGAACAGATACGCAGTATTTT.

The chain carries TRBV19 and TRBJ1-6; 11 nucleotides align to TRBD1. Germline CDR1 reads LNHDA; CDR2 reads SQIVND (reference sequence). This CDR3 region has 14 residues. The ends lost 5 bases at V and 10 bases at J; junction bases unmatched: 4. The DNA for the CDR3 is TGTGCCAGTAGTTCGGACAGGGGGCGATCACCCCTCCACTTT. This codes for CASSSDRGRSPLHF.

The V and J genes are TRBV7-9 and TRBJ2-5; 7 nucleotides align to TRBD1. Trimming cost V 3 bases and J 2 bases; bases outside gene matches: 6. This CDR3 contains 15 residues. The germline V gene has CDR1 SEHNR and CDR2 FQNEAQ (reference sequence). The CDR3: CASSFAGGGQETQYF. The CDR3 nucleotides are TGTGCCAGCAGCTTCGCAGGGGGTGGGCAAGAGACCCAGTACTTC.

This chain links TRBV5-1 with TRBJ2-5, with 10 bases identical to TRBD1. Germline CDR1 and CDR2: SGHRS and YFSETQ. The CDR3 sequence is 15 residues long. The V segment lost 1 base and the J segment 1 base; nucleotides outside the gene matches: 1. In DNA form, the CDR3 reads TGCGCCAGCAGCTTGCGGACAGGGGGCCAAGAGACCCAGTACTTC. This gives the protein CASSLRTGGQETQYF.

The J gene is TRBJ1-3, the V gene TRBV30; D is perhaps TRBD1 (6 bases). Germline assignment: CDR1 GTSNPN and CDR2 SVGIG (reference sequence). CDR3 size: 14 residues. Trimming pared 6 bases from V and 3 bases from J, leaving 15 bases between. The CDR3 here is CACPRTEYGNTIYF. CDR3 nucleotides: TGTGCCTGCCCCCGGACAGAATATGGAAACACCATATATTTT.